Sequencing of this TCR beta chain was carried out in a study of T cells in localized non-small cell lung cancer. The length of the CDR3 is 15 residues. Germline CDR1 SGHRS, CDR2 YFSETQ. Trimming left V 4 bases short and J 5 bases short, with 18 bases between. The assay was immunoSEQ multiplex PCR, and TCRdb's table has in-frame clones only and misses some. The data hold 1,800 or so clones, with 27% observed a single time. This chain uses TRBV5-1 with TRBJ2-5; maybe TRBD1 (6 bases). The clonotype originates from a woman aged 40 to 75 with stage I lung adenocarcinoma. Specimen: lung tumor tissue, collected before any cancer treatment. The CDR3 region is CASSPTGDQGETQYF. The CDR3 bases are TGCGCCAGCAGCCCGACAGGAGACCAGGGTGAGACCCAGTACTTC.